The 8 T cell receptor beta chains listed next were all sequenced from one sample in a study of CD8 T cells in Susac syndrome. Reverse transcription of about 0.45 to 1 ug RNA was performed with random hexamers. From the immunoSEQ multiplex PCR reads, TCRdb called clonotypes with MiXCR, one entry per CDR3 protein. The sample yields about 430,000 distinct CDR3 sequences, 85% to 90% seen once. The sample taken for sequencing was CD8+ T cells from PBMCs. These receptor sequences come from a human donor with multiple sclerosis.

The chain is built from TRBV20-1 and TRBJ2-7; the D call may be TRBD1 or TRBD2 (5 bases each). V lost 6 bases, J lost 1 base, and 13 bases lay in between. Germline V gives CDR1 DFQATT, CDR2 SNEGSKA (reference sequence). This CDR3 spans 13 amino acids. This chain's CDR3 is CSAAGTGSYEQYF. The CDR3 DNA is TGCAGTGCCGCCGGGACGGGGTCCTACGAGCAGTACTTC.

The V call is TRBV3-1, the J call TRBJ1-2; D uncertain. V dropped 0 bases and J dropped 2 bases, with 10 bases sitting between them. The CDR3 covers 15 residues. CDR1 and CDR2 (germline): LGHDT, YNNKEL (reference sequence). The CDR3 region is CASSQEVGTNYGYTF. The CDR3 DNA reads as TGTGCCAGCAGCCAAGAAGTGGGAACCAACTATGGCTACACCTTC.

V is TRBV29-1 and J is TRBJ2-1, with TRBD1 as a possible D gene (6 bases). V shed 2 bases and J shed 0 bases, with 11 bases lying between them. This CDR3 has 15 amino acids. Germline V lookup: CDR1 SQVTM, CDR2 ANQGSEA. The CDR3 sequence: CSVEPRQDSYNEQFF. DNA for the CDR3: TGCAGCGTTGAACCCCGACAGGACTCCTACAATGAGCAGTTCTTC.

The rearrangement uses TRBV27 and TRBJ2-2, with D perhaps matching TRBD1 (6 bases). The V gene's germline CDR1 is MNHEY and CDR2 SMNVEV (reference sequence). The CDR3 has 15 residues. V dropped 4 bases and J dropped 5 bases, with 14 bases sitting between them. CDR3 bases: TGTGCCAGCAGTTCGTACCAGGGGAGAACCGGGGAGCTGTTTTTT. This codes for CASSSYQGRTGELFF.

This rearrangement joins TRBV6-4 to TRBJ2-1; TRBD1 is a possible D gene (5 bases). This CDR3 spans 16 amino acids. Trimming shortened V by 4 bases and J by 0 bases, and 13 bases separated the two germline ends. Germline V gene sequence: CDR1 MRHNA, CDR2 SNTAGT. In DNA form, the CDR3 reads TGTGCCAGCAGTGTTGACAGCCTCAGCTCCTACAATGAGCAGTTCTTC. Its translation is CASSVDSLSSYNEQFF.

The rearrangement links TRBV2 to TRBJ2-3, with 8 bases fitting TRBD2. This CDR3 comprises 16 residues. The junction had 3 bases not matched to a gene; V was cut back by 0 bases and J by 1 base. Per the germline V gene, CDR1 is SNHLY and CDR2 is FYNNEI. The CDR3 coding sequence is TGTGCCAGCAGTGAAGCGGTGGGACTAGGCACAGATACGCAGTATTTT. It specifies CASSEAVGLGTDTQYF. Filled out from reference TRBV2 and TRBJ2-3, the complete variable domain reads EPEVTQTPSHQVTQMGQEVILRCVPISNHLYFYWYRQILGQKVEFLVSFYNNEISEKSEIFDDQFSVERPDGSNFTLKIRSTKLEDSAMYFCASSEAVGLGTDTQYFGPGTRLTVL.

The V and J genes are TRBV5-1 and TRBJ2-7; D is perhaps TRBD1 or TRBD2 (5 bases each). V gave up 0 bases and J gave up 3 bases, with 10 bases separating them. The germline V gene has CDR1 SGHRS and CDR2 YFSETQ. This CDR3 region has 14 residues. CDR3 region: CASSLEGRVYEQYF. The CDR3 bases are TGCGCCAGCAGCTTGGAGGGACGGGTCTACGAGCAGTACTTC.

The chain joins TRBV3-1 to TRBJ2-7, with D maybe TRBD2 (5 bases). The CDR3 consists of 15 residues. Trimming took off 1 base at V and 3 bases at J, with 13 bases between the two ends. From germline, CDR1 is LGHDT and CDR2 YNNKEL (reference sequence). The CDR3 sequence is CASSQVPGIVYEQYF. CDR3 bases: TGTGCCAGCAGCCAAGTTCCGGGAATCGTCTACGAGCAGTACTTC.